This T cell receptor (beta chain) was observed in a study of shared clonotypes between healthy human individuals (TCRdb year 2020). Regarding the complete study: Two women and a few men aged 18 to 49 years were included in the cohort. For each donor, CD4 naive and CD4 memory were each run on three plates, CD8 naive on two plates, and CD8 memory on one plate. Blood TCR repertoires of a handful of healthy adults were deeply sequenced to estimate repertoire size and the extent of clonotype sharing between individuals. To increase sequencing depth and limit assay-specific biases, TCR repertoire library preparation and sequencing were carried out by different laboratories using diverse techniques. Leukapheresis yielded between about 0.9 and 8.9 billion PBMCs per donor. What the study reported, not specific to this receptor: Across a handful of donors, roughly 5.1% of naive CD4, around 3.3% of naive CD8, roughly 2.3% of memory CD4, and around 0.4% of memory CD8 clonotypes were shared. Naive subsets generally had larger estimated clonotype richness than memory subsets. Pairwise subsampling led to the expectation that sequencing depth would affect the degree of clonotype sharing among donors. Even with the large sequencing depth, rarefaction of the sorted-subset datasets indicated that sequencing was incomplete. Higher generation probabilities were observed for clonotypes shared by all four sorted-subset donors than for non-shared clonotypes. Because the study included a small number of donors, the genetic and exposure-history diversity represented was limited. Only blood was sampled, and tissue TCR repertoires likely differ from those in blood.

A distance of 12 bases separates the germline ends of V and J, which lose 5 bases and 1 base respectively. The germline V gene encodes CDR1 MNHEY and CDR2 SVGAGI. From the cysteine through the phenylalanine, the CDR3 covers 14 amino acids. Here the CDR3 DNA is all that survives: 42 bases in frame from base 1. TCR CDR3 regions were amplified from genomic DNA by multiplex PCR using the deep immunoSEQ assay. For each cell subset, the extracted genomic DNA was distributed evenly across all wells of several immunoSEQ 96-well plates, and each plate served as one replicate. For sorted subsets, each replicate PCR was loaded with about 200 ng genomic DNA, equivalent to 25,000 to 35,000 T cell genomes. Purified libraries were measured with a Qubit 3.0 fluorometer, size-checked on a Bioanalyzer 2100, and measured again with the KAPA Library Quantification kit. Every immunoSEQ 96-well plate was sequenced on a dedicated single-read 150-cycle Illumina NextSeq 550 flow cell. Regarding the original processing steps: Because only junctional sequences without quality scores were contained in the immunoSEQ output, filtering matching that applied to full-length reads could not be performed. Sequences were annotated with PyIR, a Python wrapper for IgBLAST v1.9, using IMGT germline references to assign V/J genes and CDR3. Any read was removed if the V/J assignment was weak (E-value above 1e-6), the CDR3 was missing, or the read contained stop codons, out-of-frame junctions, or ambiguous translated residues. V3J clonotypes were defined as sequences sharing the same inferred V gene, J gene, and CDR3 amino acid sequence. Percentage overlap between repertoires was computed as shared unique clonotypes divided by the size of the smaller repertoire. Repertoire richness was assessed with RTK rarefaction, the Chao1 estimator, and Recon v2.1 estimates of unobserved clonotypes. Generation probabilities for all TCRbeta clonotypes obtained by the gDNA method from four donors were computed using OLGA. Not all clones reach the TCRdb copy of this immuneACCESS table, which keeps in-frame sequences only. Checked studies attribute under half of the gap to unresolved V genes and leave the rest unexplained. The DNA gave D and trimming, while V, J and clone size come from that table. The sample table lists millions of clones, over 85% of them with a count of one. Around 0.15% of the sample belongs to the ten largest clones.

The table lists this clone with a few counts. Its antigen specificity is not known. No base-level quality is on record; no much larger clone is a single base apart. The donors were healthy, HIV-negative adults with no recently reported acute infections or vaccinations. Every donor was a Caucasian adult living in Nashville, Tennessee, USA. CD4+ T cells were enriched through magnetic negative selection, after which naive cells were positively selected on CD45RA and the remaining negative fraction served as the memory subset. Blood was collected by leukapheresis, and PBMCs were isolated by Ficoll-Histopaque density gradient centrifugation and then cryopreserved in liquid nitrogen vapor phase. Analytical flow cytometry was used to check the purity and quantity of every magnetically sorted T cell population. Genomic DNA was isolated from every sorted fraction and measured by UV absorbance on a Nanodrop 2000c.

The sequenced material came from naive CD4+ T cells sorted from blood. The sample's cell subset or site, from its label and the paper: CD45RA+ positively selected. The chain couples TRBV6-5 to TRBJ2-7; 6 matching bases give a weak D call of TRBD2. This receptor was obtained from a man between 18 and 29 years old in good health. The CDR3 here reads CASSVGLSSYEQYF. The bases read TGTGCCAGCAGTGTGGGACTCTCATCCTACGAGCAGTACTTC.